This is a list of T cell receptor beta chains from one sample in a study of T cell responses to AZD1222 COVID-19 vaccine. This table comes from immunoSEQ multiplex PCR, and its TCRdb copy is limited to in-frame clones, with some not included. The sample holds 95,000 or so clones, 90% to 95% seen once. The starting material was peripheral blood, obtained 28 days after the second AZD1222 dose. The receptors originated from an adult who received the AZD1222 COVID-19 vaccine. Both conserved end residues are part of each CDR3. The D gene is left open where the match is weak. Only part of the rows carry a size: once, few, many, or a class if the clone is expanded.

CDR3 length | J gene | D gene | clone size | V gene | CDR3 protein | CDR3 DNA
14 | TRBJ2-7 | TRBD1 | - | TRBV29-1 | CSAVPGQGSYEQYF | TGCAGCGCCGTCCCGGGACAGGGCTCCTACGAGCAGTACTTC
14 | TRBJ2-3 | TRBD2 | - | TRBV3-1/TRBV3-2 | CASSLLAATDTQYF | TGTGCCAGCAGCCTTCTAGCGGCCACAGATACGCAGTATTTT
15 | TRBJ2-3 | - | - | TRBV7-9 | CASSLANGRTDTQYF | TGTGCCAGCAGCTTAGCGAACGGACGCACAGATACGCAGTATTTT
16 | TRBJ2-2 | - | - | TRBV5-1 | CASSLSFTGNTGELFF | TGCGCCAGCAGCTTAAGCTTTACAGGGAACACCGGGGAGCTGTTTTTT
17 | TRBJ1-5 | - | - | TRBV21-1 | CASSKFFLQGPHQPQHF | TGTGCCAGCAGCAAATTTTTTCTACAGGGCCCCCATCAGCCCCAGCATTTT
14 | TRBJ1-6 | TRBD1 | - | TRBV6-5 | CASTLTGFSSPLHF | TGTGCCAGCACCCTGACAGGGTTTAGCTCACCCCTCCACTTT
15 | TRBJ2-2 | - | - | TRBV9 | CASSVGPSHTGELFF | TGTGCCAGCAGCGTAGGTCCCTCCCACACCGGGGAGCTGTTTTTT
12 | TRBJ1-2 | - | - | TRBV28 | CASSLWDQGYTF | TGTGCCAGCAGTTTGTGGGACCAAGGCTACACCTTC
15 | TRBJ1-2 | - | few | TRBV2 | CATRAGRERSYGYTF | TGTGCCACCAGGGCCGGGAGGGAACGTTCCTATGGCTACACCTTC
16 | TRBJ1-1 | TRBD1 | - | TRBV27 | CASSFGQGRGDTEAFF | TGTGCCAGCAGTTTTGGACAGGGTCGTGGCGACACTGAAGCTTTCTTT
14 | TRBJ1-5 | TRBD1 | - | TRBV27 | CASRPTGGEQPQHF | TGTGCCAGCAGACCCACAGGGGGCGAACAGCCCCAGCATTTT
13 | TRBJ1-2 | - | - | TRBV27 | CASGVAEGWGYTF | TGTGCCAGCGGAGTCGCTGAGGGCTGGGGCTACACCTTC
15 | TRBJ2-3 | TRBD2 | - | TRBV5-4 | CASSSSGTSTDTQYF | TGTGCCAGCAGCTCTAGCGGGACGAGCACAGATACGCAGTATTTT
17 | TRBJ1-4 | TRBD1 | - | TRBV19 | CASSIEGLGQPNEKLFF | TGTGCCAGTAGTATAGAAGGTTTGGGACAGCCAAATGAAAAACTGTTTTTT
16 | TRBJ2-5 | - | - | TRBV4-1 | CASSQATTGWGETQYF | TGCGCCAGCAGCCAAGCAACAACAGGGTGGGGGGAGACCCAGTACTTC
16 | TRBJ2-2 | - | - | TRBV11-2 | CASSPANYPNTGELFF | TGTGCCAGCAGCCCCGCCAACTACCCGAACACCGGGGAGCTGTTTTTT
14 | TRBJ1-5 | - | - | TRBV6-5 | CASSPDRGNQPQHF | TGTGCCAGCAGTCCCGACCGAGGCAATCAGCCCCAGCATTTT
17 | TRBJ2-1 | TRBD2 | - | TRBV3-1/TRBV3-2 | CASSQVRLADSYNEQFF | TGTGCCAGCAGCCAAGTCCGACTAGCCGACTCCTACAATGAGCAGTTCTTC
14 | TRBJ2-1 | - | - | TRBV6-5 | CASSDQTGLDEQFF | TGTGCCAGCAGCGACCAGACAGGCCTCGATGAGCAGTTCTTC
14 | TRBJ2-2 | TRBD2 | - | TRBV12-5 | CASGHSGRTGELFF | TGTGCTAGTGGCCATAGCGGGAGAACCGGGGAGCTGTTTTTT
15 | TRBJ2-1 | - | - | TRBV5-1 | CASSLGYSAYNEQFF | TGCGCCAGCAGCTTGGGCTATTCCGCCTACAATGAGCAGTTCTTC
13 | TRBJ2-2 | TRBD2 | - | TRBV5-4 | CASSSSGTGELFF | TGTGCCAGCAGCTCTAGCGGCACCGGGGAGCTGTTTTTT
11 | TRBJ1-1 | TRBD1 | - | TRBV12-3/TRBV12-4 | CASQGVTEAFF | TGTGCCAGCCAGGGGGTGACTGAAGCTTTCTTT
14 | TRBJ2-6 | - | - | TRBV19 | CASSHRGGANVLTF | TGTGCCAGTAGTCACCGGGGTGGGGCCAACGTCCTGACTTTC
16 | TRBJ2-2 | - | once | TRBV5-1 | CASSHKTGTNTGELFF | TGCGCCAGCAGCCATAAAACAGGGACGAACACCGGGGAGCTGTTTTTT
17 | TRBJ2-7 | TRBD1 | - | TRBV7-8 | CASSLGRGRKTTYEQYF | TGTGCCAGCAGCTTAGGCAGGGGGCGCAAAACGACCTACGAGCAGTACTTC
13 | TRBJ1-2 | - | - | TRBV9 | CASSVGTDYGYTF | TGTGCCAGCAGCGTAGGTACGGACTATGGCTACACCTTC
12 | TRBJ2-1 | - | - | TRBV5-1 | CASSLGTLGQFF | TGCGCCAGCAGCTTGGGAACCCTAGGTCAGTTCTTC
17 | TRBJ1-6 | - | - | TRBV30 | CAWSRRGAVSYNSPLHF | TGTGCCTGGAGCCGACGGGGGGCCGTCTCCTATAATTCACCCCTCCACTTT
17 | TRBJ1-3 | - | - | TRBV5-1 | CASSLGRAVSSGNTIYF | TGCGCCAGCAGCTTGGGCCGGGCGGTAAGCTCTGGAAACACCATATATTTT
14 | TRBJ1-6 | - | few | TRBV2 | CASGDYRLNSPLHF | TGTGCCAGCGGAGATTACAGACTTAATTCACCCCTCCACTTT
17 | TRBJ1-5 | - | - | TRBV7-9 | CASSPDGRGASNQPQHF | TGTGCCAGCAGCCCAGACGGCAGAGGGGCTAGCAATCAGCCCCAGCATTTT
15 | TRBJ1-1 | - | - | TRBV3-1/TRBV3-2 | CASSHQDRMNTEAFF | TGTGCCAGCAGCCACCAAGACAGGATGAACACTGAAGCTTTCTTT
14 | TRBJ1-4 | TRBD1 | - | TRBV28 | CASSRDSSNEKLFF | TGTGCCAGCAGCCGGGACAGCTCTAATGAAAAACTGTTTTTT
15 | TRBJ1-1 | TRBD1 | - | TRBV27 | CASSPLQGAATEAFF | TGTGCCAGCAGTCCCCTCCAGGGGGCGGCCACTGAAGCTTTCTTT
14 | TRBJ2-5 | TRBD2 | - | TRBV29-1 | CSARSGRRGETQYF | TGCAGCGCCCGGAGCGGGAGGAGAGGAGAGACCCAGTACTTC
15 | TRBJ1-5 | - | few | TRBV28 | CASSLGGDSNQPQHF | TGTGCCAGCAGTTTAGGAGGGGATAGCAATCAGCCCCAGCATTTT